The next 5 T cell receptor beta chains were all read from a single sample in a study of shared clonotypes between healthy human individuals. Terminally differentiated effector memory CD45RA+ cells were excluded from the naive CD8 cells, which were CD45RO-negative and positively selected for CCR7. Clones were read by immunoSEQ multiplex PCR, and TCRdb kept only the in-frame ones, dropping some. This repertoire shows roughly 2.1 million clones, 85% to 95% found once; its top ten account for under 2%. Sequencing was carried out using naive CD8+ T cells from PBMCs. The origin of the receptors is a man aged 18 to 30 in good health. Some clones in this sample may be carry-over from other donors' samples.

The chain combines TRBV7-9 with TRBJ1-3; possible D gene TRBD1, 5 bases. V dropped 1 base and J dropped 0 bases, with 13 bases sitting between them. From germline, CDR1 is SEHNR and CDR2 FQNEAQ (reference sequence). The CDR3 contains 17 residues. The CDR3 region is CASSLEAGTCSGNTIYF. The CDR3 region has the DNA TGTGCCAGCAGCTTAGAGGCAGGGACCTGCTCTGGAAACACCATATATTTT.

The chain joins TRBV7-2 to TRBJ2-7; 9 bases line up with TRBD2. Germline lookup yields CDR1 SGHTA and CDR2 FQGNSA. The CDR3 is 13 amino acids. V shed 4 bases, J shed 7 bases, and the junction held 5 bases outside the gene matches. CDR3 region: CASSWDLAGEQYF. CDR3 in DNA: TGTGCCAGCAGCTGGGACCTAGCGGGGGAGCAGTACTTC.

For the CDR3, the DNA is TGTGCCAGCAGCTCCCCGGGGGCCATTCAGTACTTC. As protein: CASSSPGAIQYF. The rearrangement joins TRBV7-6 to TRBJ2-4, with D perhaps TRBD1 or TRBD2 (6 bases each). Germline V gene sequence: CDR1 SGHVS, CDR2 FNYEAQ. The V gene lost 4 bases and the J gene lost 9 bases, with 10 bases spanning the gap. The CDR3 extends over 12 amino acids.

The J gene is TRBJ2-2, the V gene TRBV11-2; a possible D gene is TRBD1 (6 bases). V was shortened by 5 bases and J by 0 bases, with 13 bases between the two germline ends. Germline loops: CDR1 SGHAT, CDR2 FQNNGV. The CDR3 has 16 residues. CDR3 in amino acids: CASSHQGPPNTGELFF. The CDR3 region has the DNA TGTGCCAGCAGCCACCAGGGGCCCCCGAACACCGGGGAGCTGTTTTTT.

This clone was counted only a few times. The chain combines TRBV27 with TRBJ1-1, with 9 bases that match TRBD1. The V and J ends lost 0 bases and 3 bases, in that order; junction bases with no gene match: 8. CDR1 and CDR2 from the germline V gene are MNHEY and SMNVEV (reference sequence). The CDR3 has 17 residues. CDR3 sequence: CASSLSAGTGLHTEAFF. For the CDR3, the DNA is TGTGCCAGCAGTTTATCGGCCGGGACAGGGCTGCACACTGAAGCTTTCTTT.